This record looks at one TCR beta chain sequence and its context. Its antigen is not identified. Per the original methods: Owing to the provision of junction-only sequences devoid of quality scores by immunoSEQ, filtering differed. Method: immunoSEQ multiplex PCR; TCRdb's copy keeps in-frame clones and lacks some. V and J calls and clone size follow that table, whereas D and trimming were derived from the DNA. Of about 1,900,000 clones listed, about 95% are singletons. The sample is drawn from a study of shared clonotypes between healthy human individuals. Points from the study as a whole: Rarefaction gave evidence that sorted-subset sequencing remained incomplete despite large depth. All-four-donor shared clonotypes had higher generation probabilities than non-shared clonotypes did.

This CDR3 contains 14 residues. V was trimmed by 4 bases and J by 0 bases, leaving 9 bases between them. The germline CDR1 and CDR2 sequences are SNHLY and FYNNEI. The naive CD8 subset, CD45RO-negative cells positively selected for CCR7, excluded terminally differentiated effector memory CD45RA+ cells. Healthy HIV-negative adults without recent acute infections or vaccinations served as donors. The TCR was taken from a young man in good health. The sample was naive CD8+ T cells sorted from blood. J is TRBJ2-5 and V is TRBV2, with D unresolved. In DNA form, the CDR3 reads TGTGCCAGCAGTGTTGGGATCCACCAAGAGACCCAGTACTTC. Protein sequence: CASSVGIHQETQYF.